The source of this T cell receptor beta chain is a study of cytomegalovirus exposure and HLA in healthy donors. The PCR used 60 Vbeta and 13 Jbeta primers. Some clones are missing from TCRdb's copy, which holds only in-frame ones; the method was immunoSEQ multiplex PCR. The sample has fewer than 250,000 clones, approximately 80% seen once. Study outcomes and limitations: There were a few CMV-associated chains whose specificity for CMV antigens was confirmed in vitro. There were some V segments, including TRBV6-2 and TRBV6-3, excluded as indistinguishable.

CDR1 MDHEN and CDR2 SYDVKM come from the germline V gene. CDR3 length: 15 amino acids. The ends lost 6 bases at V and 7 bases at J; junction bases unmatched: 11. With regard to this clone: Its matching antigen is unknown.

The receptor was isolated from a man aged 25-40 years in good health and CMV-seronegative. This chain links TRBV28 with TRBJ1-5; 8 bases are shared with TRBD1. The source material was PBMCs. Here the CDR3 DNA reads TGTGCCAGCAGGGTGACAGGGGTGGGTAACCAGCCCCAGCATTTT. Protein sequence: CASRVTGVGNQPQHF.